The source of this T cell receptor beta chain is a study of early T cells in non-severe SARS-CoV-2 infection. Overall study: Sequencing of unsorted whole blood was done on bulk RNA, leaving chains unpaired.

Overall study results and limits: VDJdb matches were skewed toward anti-spike CD8 T cell responses.

From germline, CDR1 is MNHEY and CDR2 SVGAGI. There are 13 residues in the CDR3. This clonotype has more than one count but fewer than ten. Its specificity is not known. A single record per CDR3 protein comes from TCRdb applying MiXCR to the 5' RACE reads. Of about 56,000 distinct CDR3 sequences in the sample, about 15% were seen once. The chain is built from TRBV6-5 and TRBJ2-7; no firm D call. The TCR comes from an adult who was a healthcare worker with PCR-confirmed SARS-CoV-2 infection or an uninfected control (not recorded which). The sample was whole blood, taken at baseline. CDR3 in amino acids: CPSYCTHSYEQYF. CDR3 nucleotide sequence: TGTCCCTCCTATTGCACCCATTCTTACGAGCAGTACTTC.